The 7 T cell receptor beta chains in this list originate from one sample, sequenced in a study of vaccination effects on CD4 cells after COVID-19. TCRdb's table, derived via immunoSEQ multiplex PCR, lists solely in-frame clones and lacks some. The sample carries around 81,000 clones, 60% to 80% recorded once. Antigen-specific CD4+ T cells were expanded (with viral peptide pools) by the ViraFEST assay ahead of sequencing. CD4+ T cells were isolated after around 9 days of culture. Every participant took two doses of the BNT162b2 or mRNA-1273 vaccine. These receptors are not linked to any known antigen. This specimen consisted of CD4+ T cells from PBMCs cultured with HCoV-OC43 spike peptides, obtained after COVID-19 vaccination. Subset of the sample: HCoV-OC43 spike overlapping peptide pool stimulation. Every receptor here comes from a human donor who received a COVID-19 vaccine.

CDR3 nucleotide sequence: TGTGCCAGCAGCGGCACAGGGCGGAGGAGCACAGATACGCAGTATTTT. Encoded protein: CASSGTGRRSTDTQYF. V is TRBV9 and J is TRBJ2-3; tentatively, D is TRBD1 (6 bases). Trimming pared 3 bases from V and 0 bases from J, leaving 14 bases between. Germline CDR1 reads SGDLS; CDR2 reads YYNGEE. This CDR3 contains 16 residues.

The J gene is TRBJ2-1, the V gene TRBV7-8; weak D call: TRBD2 (6 bases). With 2 bases removed from V and 0 bases from J, the gap between germline ends came to 17 bases. The CDR3 contains 18 residues. CDR1 SGHVS and CDR2 FQNEAQ come from the germline V gene. In DNA form, the CDR3 reads TGTGCCAGCAGCTTACAGAAAGGGACTGTGAGCTCCTACAATGAGCAGTTCTTC. The encoded protein is CASSLQKGTVSSYNEQFF.

This chain links TRBV2 with TRBJ1-1; D not certain. The CDR3 spans 12 residues. The germline gives CDR1 SNHLY, CDR2 FYNNEI. Trimming left V 3 bases short and J 10 bases short, with 12 bases between. CDR3: CASSDFTPGAFF. CDR3 DNA: TGTGCCAGCAGTGATTTCACCCCGGGAGCTTTCTTT.

This chain uses TRBV19 with TRBJ2-7; 8 bases agree with TRBD1. CDR1 is LNHDA, CDR2 SQIVND, per germline (reference sequence). The ends lost 6 bases at V and 7 bases at J; junction bases unmatched: 11. This CDR3 has 14 amino acids. CDR3 sequence reads: CASSPTGARGEQYV. The CDR3 DNA sequence: TGTGCCAGTAGCCCGACAGGGGCCCGGGGGGAGCAGTACGTC.

This rearrangement joins TRBV24-1 to TRBJ2-6, with 7 bases lining up with TRBD1. Trimming removed 5 bases from V and 0 bases from J; junction bases left unmatched: 3. The CDR3 covers 16 residues. Germline CDR1 reads KGHDR; CDR2 reads SFDVKD. CDR3 nucleotides: TGTGCCACCAGTGGGACAGGCCGCTCTGGGGCCAACGTCCTGACTTTC. Its protein product is CATSGTGRSGANVLTF.

V usage is TRBV24-1 and J usage is TRBJ1-4; TRBD1 is a possible D gene (6 bases). V lost 4 bases and J 4 bases, leaving 12 bases between the germline ends. This CDR3 comprises 15 residues. In germline, CDR1 is KGHDR, CDR2 SFDVKD. Written as DNA, the CDR3 is TGTGCCACCAGTGACTCGACAGGTAGTAATGAAAAACTGTTTTTT. Translation gives CATSDSTGSNEKLFF.

The rearrangement uses TRBV24-1 and TRBJ1-1; D remains ambiguous. From germline, CDR1 is KGHDR and CDR2 SFDVKD. V was shortened by 4 bases and J by 1 base, with 9 bases between the two germline ends. This CDR3 spans 14 amino acids. The CDR3 bases are TGTGCCACCAGTGACACCCAGACGAACACTGAAGCTTTCTTT. Amino acids: CATSDTQTNTEAFF.